These 28 T cell receptor beta chains share one sample of origin, sequenced in a study of spatial heterogeneity in lung cancer. Overall study findings and caveats: The number of expanded tumor alpha and beta chains correlated with mutation number.

Noted time point: sample taken at primary tumor resection. No antigens are known for them. A single record per CDR3 protein comes from TCRdb applying MiXCR to the 5' RACE reads. Found here are 7,500 to 9,500 distinct CDR3 sequences, over 9.5% of them singletons; the top ten hold 12%. The specimen was lung tumor tissue, collected at surgery. These receptors all come from a male donor with early-stage non-small cell lung cancer.

This clonotype showed up many times. The chain joins TRBV2 to TRBJ2-1, with 15 nucleotides matching TRBD2. The CDR3 has 18 amino acids. Germline V lookup: CDR1 SNHLY, CDR2 FYNNEI. The trim removed 10 bases at V and 0 bases at J, leaving 10 bases unmatched. CDR3 in amino acids: CAIPPGLAGGSSYNEQFF. CDR3 coding DNA: TGTGCCATACCCCCGGGACTAGCGGGAGGCAGCTCCTACAATGAGCAGTTCTTC.

By frequency in the sample, this clonotype is medium-sized. The genes are TRBV2 and TRBJ1-1; D not certain. The germline CDR1 and CDR2 sequences are SNHLY and FYNNEI. Trimming removed 7 bases at V and 1 base at J, with 4 bases between. The CDR3 runs to 11 residues. CDR3 nucleotide sequence: TGTGCCAGCATCTGGAACACTGAAGCTTTCTTT. Translated, it gives CASIWNTEAFF. The whole variable domain, remainder taken from reference TRBV2 and TRBJ1-1, is EPEVTQTPSHQVTQMGQEVILRCVPISNHLYFYWYRQILGQKVEFLVSFYNNEISEKSEIFDDQFSVERPDGSNFTLKIRSTKLEDSAMYFCASIWNTEAFFGQGTRLTVV.

This clonotype was seen many times. The V gene is TRBV5-5, the J gene TRBJ1-5; 9 nucleotides line up with TRBD1. This CDR3 comprises 16 residues. Germline V gene data show CDR1 as SGHKS and CDR2 as YYEKEE (reference sequence). The junction had 7 bases not matched to a gene; V was cut back by 3 bases and J by 3 bases. This chain's CDR3 is CASSSGTGSYNQPQHF. CDR3 coding DNA: TGTGCCAGCAGCTCCGGGACAGGGAGTTACAATCAGCCCCAGCATTTT.

The V gene is TRBV2, the J gene TRBJ1-1; D gene uncertain. CDR1 is SNHLY and CDR2 is FYNNEI in the germline V gene. There are 10 residues in the CDR3. The V gene lost 6 bases and the J gene lost 10 bases, with 9 bases spanning the gap. Here the CDR3 reads CASRGPSAFF. As DNA, the CDR3 is TGTGCCAGCAGAGGACCTTCAGCTTTCTTT.

This clonotype is labeled medium-sized. CDR3 loop: CASRNPSRYTEAFF. DNA for the CDR3: TGTGCCAGCAGGAACCCCTCCAGGTACACTGAAGCTTTCTTT. V usage is TRBV28 and J usage is TRBJ1-1; D unresolved. The CDR3 runs 14 residues. V was clipped by 6 bases and J by 3 bases, with 14 bases between them. Germline-derived CDR1 and CDR2 are MDHEN and SYDVKM.

With respect to this clonotype: At one boundary the junction diverges from the germline segment, which might be a read error. V is TRBV28 and J is TRBJ2-7; the D gene is possibly TRBD1 (5 bases). The CDR3 spans 14 residues. Per germline, CDR1 MDHEN and CDR2 SYDVKM. In DNA, the CDR3 is TGTGCCACCAGTAGGACATCTTCTTCCTACGAGCAGTACTTC. This translates into CATSRTSSSYEQYF.

This clonotype was seen repeatedly, ten times or more. This sequence joins TRBV2 and TRBJ2-5; tentatively, D is TRBD1 (5 bases). The CDR3 loop spans 14 amino acids. Looked up from germline, CDR1 is SNHLY and CDR2 is FYNNEI. V shed 3 bases and J shed 0 bases, with 8 bases lying between them. CDR3 region: CASSDQGNQETQYF. The CDR3 DNA sequence: TGTGCCAGCAGTGACCAGGGAAACCAAGAGACCCAGTACTTC. Full variable domain (missing parts from reference TRBV2 and TRBJ2-5): EPEVTQTPSHQVTQMGQEVILRCVPISNHLYFYWYRQILGQKVEFLVSFYNNEISEKSEIFDDQFSVERPDGSNFTLKIRSTKLEDSAMYFCASSDQGNQETQYFGPGTRLLVL.

This clonotype is labeled as medium-sized (0.01 to 0.1%). The gene calls are TRBV10-3 and TRBJ2-3, with D uncertain. V lost 3 bases and J lost 0, with 7 bases in between. Per germline, CDR1 ENHRY and CDR2 SYGVKD. The CDR3 spans 14 residues. The CDR3 reads CAISDRSSTDTQYF. The CDR3 bases are TGTGCCATCAGTGACCGGTCAAGCACAGATACGCAGTATTTT.

This clonotype was found many times. J is TRBJ1-5 and V is TRBV12-3 or TRBV12-4; D is perhaps TRBD1 (6 bases). V was pared by 3 bases and J by 5 bases, with 14 bases between. The CDR3 covers 15 residues. The CDR3 DNA reads TGTGCCAGCAGTTTGGTTAACAGGGTCGATCAGCCCCAGCATTTT. It specifies CASSLVNRVDQPQHF.

The chain carries TRBV12-3 or TRBV12-4 and TRBJ2-1; the match to TRBD2 covers 11 bases. Losses at the gene ends were 3 bases for V and 2 bases for J; bases not matched to a gene: 9. The CDR3 length is 18 residues. The DNA of the CDR3 is TGTGCCAGCAGTTTTACTAGCGGGAGTAGGAGGCCCTACAATGAGCAGTTCTTC. As protein: CASSFTSGSRRPYNEQFF.

The sample holds a few counts of this clonotype. The CDR3: CASSLVTGSLAFF. CDR3 DNA sequence: TGTGCCAGCAGCCTAGTGACAGGGAGTTTGGCTTTCTTT. The J gene is TRBJ1-1, the V gene TRBV27; 7 bases align to TRBD1. The V and J ends lost 6 bases and 11 bases, in that order; junction bases with no gene match: 12. This CDR3 region has 13 residues. Germline lookup yields CDR1 MNHEY and CDR2 SMNVEV (reference sequence).

This clonotype was counted ten times or more. The genes are TRBV11-3 and TRBJ2-2, with D perhaps matching TRBD1 (7 bases). Trimming took 4 bases from V and 6 from J, leaving 12 bases between them. The CDR3 runs to 14 residues. Germline lookup yields CDR1 SGHNT and CDR2 YENEEA. CDR3 protein: CASSSQGEAGELFF. CDR3 nucleotide sequence: TGTGCCAGCAGCTCTCAGGGGGAGGCCGGGGAGCTGTTTTTT.

This clonotype has ten or more counts. The chain combines TRBV3-1 with TRBJ1-2; D might be TRBD1 (5 bases). Deletions cut 8 bases from V and 6 bases from J, with 10 bases between. Germline lookup yields CDR1 LGHDT and CDR2 YNNKEL (reference sequence). The CDR3 sequence is 11 residues long. The CDR3 loop is CASQGSHGYTF. The DNA for the CDR3 is TGTGCCAGCCAGGGTAGTCATGGCTACACCTTC.

This clonotype has ten or more counts. The rearrangement uses TRBV5-1 and TRBJ1-1, with D perhaps TRBD1 (5 bases). The CDR3 runs 15 residues. V lost 5 bases to trimming and J lost 0 bases, with 14 bases between them. Germline lookup yields CDR1 SGHRS and CDR2 YFSETQ. The CDR3 loop is CASRLARALNTEAFF. Written as DNA, the CDR3 is TGCGCCAGCAGGCTCGCCAGGGCTCTGAACACTGAAGCTTTCTTT.

This clonotype has ten or more counts. The chain couples TRBV6-4 to TRBJ2-4, with D perhaps given as TRBD1 or TRBD2 (6 bases each). V was cut by 3 bases and J by 1 base, with 10 bases left in between. Germline assignment: CDR1 MRHNA and CDR2 SNTAGT. This CDR3 region has 15 residues. The CDR3 here is CASSERRGAKNIQYF. DNA of the CDR3: TGTGCCAGCAGTGAGAGGAGGGGGGCCAAAAACATTCAGTACTTC.

This clonotype was seen at least ten times. The rearrangement links TRBV28 to TRBJ2-7; a possible D gene is TRBD1 (6 bases). V was cut by 1 base and J by 5 bases, with 15 bases left in between. The CDR3 runs 15 residues. Germline CDR1 and CDR2: MDHEN and SYDVKM. The CDR3 spells CASSLSTRGGDEQYF. CDR3 DNA sequence: TGTGCCAGCAGTTTATCAACCAGGGGTGGGGACGAGCAGTACTTC.

This clonotype was found many times. The J gene is TRBJ2-1, the V gene TRBV20-1, with 8 bases fitting TRBD2. CDR3 length: 17 amino acids. Germline lookup yields CDR1 DFQATT and CDR2 SNEGSKA (reference sequence). J was trimmed by 4 bases and V by 0 bases; bases with no gene match: 11. The CDR3 nucleotides are TGCAGTGCTAGAGAGGGTCAGCGGGAGTGGGGATACAATGAGCAGTTCTTC. It is translated as CSAREGQREWGYNEQFF.

The table lists this clonotype with many counts. The V call is TRBV20-1, the J call TRBJ2-1; TRBD1 matches at 9 bases. Germline V gene sequence: CDR1 DFQATT, CDR2 SNEGSKA (reference sequence). Germline trimming cut 3 bases from V and 4 bases from J; bases unmatched to any gene: 4. The CDR3 consists of 14 residues. CDR3 in amino acids: CSARGQGPYNEQFF. As DNA, the CDR3 is TGCAGTGCTAGGGGACAGGGACCTTACAATGAGCAGTTCTTC.

This clonotype is medium-sized by share. V usage is TRBV20-1 and J usage is TRBJ2-7; 7 bases align to TRBD2. This CDR3 comprises 15 residues. Germline assignment: CDR1 DFQATT and CDR2 SNEGSKA (reference sequence). V trimming: 0 bases; J trimming: 2 bases; junction bases outside the gene matches: 7. The CDR3 here is CSAREAGAFTYEQYF. DNA of the CDR3: TGCAGTGCTAGAGAGGCGGGAGCCTTTACCTACGAGCAGTACTTC.

This clonotype was detected ten times or more. V is TRBV12-5 and J is TRBJ1-4; the D is unclear. CDR3 size: 13 residues. V lost 8 bases and J lost 7, with 14 bases in between. Germline lookup yields CDR1 LGHNT and CDR2 FRNRAP. The CDR3 nucleotides are TGTGCTAGTAAGGGCCTTTTGGCTGAAAAACTGTTTTTT. Translating gives CASKGLLAEKLFF.

In this sample, this clonotype turned up many times. The chain employs TRBV5-1 and TRBJ1-6; 8 positions agree with TRBD1. V lost 1 base, J lost 10 bases, and 7 bases stayed unmatched. The CDR3 length is 15 residues. Germline CDR1 and CDR2: SGHRS and YFSETQ. CDR3: CASSLKGQGGSPLHF. CDR3 nucleotides: TGCGCCAGCAGCTTGAAAGGACAGGGAGGCTCACCCCTCCACTTT.

The V call is TRBV28, the J call TRBJ1-1; unclear D gene. In germline, CDR1 is MDHEN, CDR2 SYDVKM. The CDR3 runs to 11 residues. V lost 3 bases and J 7 bases, leaving 6 bases between the germline ends. The CDR3 DNA reads TGTGCCAGCAGTTTCCCGGGTGAAGCTTTCTTT. It yields the protein CASSFPGEAFF.

V and J are TRBV30 and TRBJ1-1; D is possibly TRBD1 (5 bases). V was shortened by 3 bases and J by 5 bases, with 16 bases between the two germline ends. This CDR3 region has 14 residues. Germline V gene sequence: CDR1 GTSNPN, CDR2 SVGIG (reference sequence). CDR3 residues: CAWRPPDSRTEAFF. CDR3 DNA: TGTGCCTGGAGACCACCCGACAGTAGGACTGAAGCTTTCTTT.

This clonotype has ten or more counts. J is TRBJ1-1 and V is TRBV14; D call uncertain. The CDR3 consists of 15 residues. The ends were cut back, 3 bases at V and 3 bases at J, with 14 bases in the middle. Looked up from germline, CDR1 is SGHDN and CDR2 is FVKESK. The CDR3, as DNA: TGTGCCAGCAGCCAGATTACCGGGAGGCACACTGAAGCTTTCTTT. Residues: CASSQITGRHTEAFF. Supplemented by reference TRBV14 and TRBJ1-1, the full variable domain reads EAGVTQFPSHSVIEKGQTVTLRCDPISGHDNLYWYRRVMGKEIKFLLHFVKESKQDESGMPNNRFLAERTGGTYSTLKVQPAELEDSGVYFCASSQITGRHTEAFFGQGTRLTVV.

This clonotype was recorded many times. The gene calls are TRBV20-1 and TRBJ1-1, with TRBD1 matching 8 bases. After removal of 5 bases from V and 3 bases from J, the junction contained 8 bases not matched to a gene. Looked up from germline, CDR1 is DFQATT and CDR2 is SNEGSKA (reference sequence). The CDR3 covers 14 residues. Here the CDR3 reads CSASRDRGDTEAFF. Written as DNA, the CDR3 is TGCAGTGCTTCCCGAGACAGGGGCGACACTGAAGCTTTCTTT.

In its sample, this clonotype was seen many times. The V call is TRBV5-1, the J call TRBJ1-1, with D tentatively TRBD1 (5 bases). CDR3 length equals 14 residues. Germline V gives CDR1 SGHRS, CDR2 YFSETQ. With 2 bases removed from V and 0 bases from J, the gap between germline ends came to 8 bases. CDR3 nucleotide sequence: TGCGCCAGCAGCTTTAGGACAATGAACACTGAAGCTTTCTTT. As protein: CASSFRTMNTEAFF.

In its sample, this clonotype was seen many times. This rearrangement joins TRBV7-2 to TRBJ2-2; D is unclear. Germline CDR1 is SGHTA and CDR2 is FQGNSA. This CDR3 is 11 amino acids long. V lost 8 bases to trimming and J lost 8 bases, with 9 bases between them. This CDR3 reads CASPRAGELFF. For the CDR3, the DNA is TGTGCCAGCCCCCGAGCGGGGGAGCTGTTTTTT.

This clonotype has a handful of counts. The rearrangement joins TRBV7-3 to TRBJ2-3, with 8 bases matching TRBD2. Germline CDR1 and CDR2: SGHTA and FQGTGA. The CDR3 is 15 amino acids. V shed 5 bases, J shed 4 bases, and the junction held 8 bases outside the gene matches. Here the CDR3 reads CASSATSGESDTQYF. The CDR3, as DNA: TGTGCCAGCAGCGCTACTAGCGGTGAATCAGATACGCAGTATTTT.